A single TCR beta chain is shown here with its context. The sample belongs to a study of T cells in Graves' hyperthyroidism and ophthalmopathy. Germline V CDR1 and CDR2: KGHDR, SFDVKD. Trimming shortened V by 9 bases and J by 3 bases, and 10 bases separated the two germline ends. The CDR3 sequence is 13 residues long. TCR beta CDR3 sequences were amplified from RNA transcripts. When the TCR CDR3 underwent first-round RT-PCR, the HTBI primer set was used. TCRdb analysed the multiplex PCR reads with MiXCR anew, one entry per CDR3 protein. The data show approximately 640,000 distinct CDR3 sequences, about 45% seen once.

The V and J genes are TRBV24-1 and TRBJ2-2; D possibly matches TRBD1 or TRBD2 (5 bases each). The source of this sequence is an adult man with Graves' disease, either hyperthyroidism or ophthalmopathy (not recorded which). The specimen sequenced was peripheral blood or thyroid tissue (not recorded which). CDR3: CATRGADTGELFF. The DNA of the CDR3 is TGTGCCACCCGGGGCGCCGACACCGGGGAGCTGTTTTTT.